This T cell receptor (beta chain) is from a study of blood T cell repertoires in COVID-19. For the study at large: PBMCs, B-cell-depleted T cells, or T cells provided the cDNA or gDNA that made up the material.

TCRdb's copy holds only in-frame clones and misses some; the assay was immunoSEQ multiplex PCR. The sample lists roughly 150,000 clones, more than 75% occurring once. J gave up 4 bases and V 0 bases, and 3 bases lay outside the gene matches. This CDR3 has 16 residues. CDR1 MNHEY and CDR2 SVGAGI come from the germline V gene. This sequence joins TRBV6-5 and TRBJ2-1; 10 bases match TRBD2. The source material was peripheral blood. The clonotype comes from a man aged 50 to 60 who had recovered from COVID-19. The CDR3, as DNA: TGTGCCAGCAGTTACTCTCTAGCGGGGGTTTACAATGAGCAGTTCTTC. Its protein is CASSYSLAGVYNEQFF.